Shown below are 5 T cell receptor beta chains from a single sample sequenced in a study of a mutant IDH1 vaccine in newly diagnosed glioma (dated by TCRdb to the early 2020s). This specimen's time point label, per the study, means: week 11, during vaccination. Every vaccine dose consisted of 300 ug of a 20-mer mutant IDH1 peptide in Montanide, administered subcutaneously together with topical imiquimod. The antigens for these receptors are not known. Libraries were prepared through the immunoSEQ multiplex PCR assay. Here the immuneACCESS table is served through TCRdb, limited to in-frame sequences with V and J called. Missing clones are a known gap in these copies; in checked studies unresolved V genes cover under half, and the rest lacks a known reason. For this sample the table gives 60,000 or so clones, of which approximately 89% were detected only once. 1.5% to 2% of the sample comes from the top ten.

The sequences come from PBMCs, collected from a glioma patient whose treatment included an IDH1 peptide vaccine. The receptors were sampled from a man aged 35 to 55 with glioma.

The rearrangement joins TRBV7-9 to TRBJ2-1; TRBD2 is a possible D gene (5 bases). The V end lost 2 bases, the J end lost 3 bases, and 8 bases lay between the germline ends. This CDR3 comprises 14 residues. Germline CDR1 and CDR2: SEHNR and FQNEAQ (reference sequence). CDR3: CASSLMDFYNEQFF. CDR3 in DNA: TGTGCCAGCAGCTTAATGGACTTCTACAATGAGCAGTTCTTC. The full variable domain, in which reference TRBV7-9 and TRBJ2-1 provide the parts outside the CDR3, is DTGVSQNPRHKITKRGQNVTFRCDPISEHNRLYWYRQTLGQGPEFLTYFQNEAQLEKSRLLSDRFSAERPKGSFSTLEIQRTEQGDSAMYLCASSLMDFYNEQFFGPGTRLTVL.

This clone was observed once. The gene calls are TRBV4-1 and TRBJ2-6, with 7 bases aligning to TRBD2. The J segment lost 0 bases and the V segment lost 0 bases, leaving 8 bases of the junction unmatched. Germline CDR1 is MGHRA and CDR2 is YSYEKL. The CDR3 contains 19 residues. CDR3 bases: TGCGCCAGCAGCCAAGATGGCGCTAGCGGAGCCTCTGGGGCCAACGTCCTGACTTTC. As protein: CASSQDGASGASGANVLTF.

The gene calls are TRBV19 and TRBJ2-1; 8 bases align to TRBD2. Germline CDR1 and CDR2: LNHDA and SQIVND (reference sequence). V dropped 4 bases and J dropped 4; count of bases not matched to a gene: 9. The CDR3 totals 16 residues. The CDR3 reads CASSTGGGRGYNEQFF. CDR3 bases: TGTGCCAGTAGTACCGGCGGGGGGCGTGGGTACAATGAGCAGTTCTTC.

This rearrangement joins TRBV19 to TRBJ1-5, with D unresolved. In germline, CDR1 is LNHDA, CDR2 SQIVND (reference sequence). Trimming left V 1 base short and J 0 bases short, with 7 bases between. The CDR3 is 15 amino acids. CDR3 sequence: CASSIADYSNQPQHF. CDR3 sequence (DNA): TGTGCCAGTAGTATAGCTGATTATAGCAATCAGCCCCAGCATTTT.

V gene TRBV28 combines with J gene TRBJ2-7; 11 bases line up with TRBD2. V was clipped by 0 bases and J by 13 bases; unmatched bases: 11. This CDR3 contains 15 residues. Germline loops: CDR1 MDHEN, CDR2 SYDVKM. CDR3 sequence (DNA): TGTGCCAGCAGTTTATGGAACATAGCGGGAGGGCCTTTCTACTTC. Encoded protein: CASSLWNIAGGPFYF.